These T cell receptor beta chains were read from a single sample in a study of radiation and T cells in renal cell carcinoma. TCRdb's copy holds only in-frame clones and misses some; the assay was immunoSEQ multiplex PCR. The sample carries 8,000 to 8,500 clones, around 64% recorded once. The sample in question was tumor tissue, obtained from a patient whose treatment was nephrectomy without radiotherapy. Receptors were obtained from a man aged 55 to 70 with renal cell carcinoma. The CDR3 runs from the conserved cysteine through the conserved F or W. D genes are given only for firm matches. Size tells how often a clone was seen (once, few, many) or the class of an expanded clone, and some rows leave it out.

v_gene	abundance	d_gene	j_gene	CDR3aa	CDR3nt
TRBV19	NA	NA	TRBJ2-2	CASSFRTGELFF	TGTGCCAGTAGTTTTAGGACCGGGGAGCTGTTTTTT
TRBV7-8	NA	NA	TRBJ1-4	CASSFSRATNEKLFF	TGTGCCAGCAGCTTTTCGAGGGCAACTAATGAAAAACTGTTTTTT
TRBV4-1	NA	TRBD2	TRBJ2-2	CASKRREGREGTGELFF	TGCGCCAGCAAGAGGCGGGAAGGCAGGGAGGGGACCGGGGAGCTGTTTTTT
TRBV7-9	NA	NA	TRBJ1-4	CASSFGSEKLFF	TGTGCCAGCAGCTTCGGTTCTGAAAAACTGTTTTTT
TRBV7-2	NA	TRBD1	TRBJ2-1	CASSLTGGKNEQFF	TGTGCCAGCAGCCTGACAGGGGGCAAGAATGAGCAGTTCTTC
TRBV4-2	NA	NA	TRBJ2-3	CASSPLLAGDTQYF	TGTGCCAGCAGCCCCCTCCTGGCGGGAGATACGCAGTATTTT
TRBV30	NA	NA	TRBJ2-2	CAGQGDKNTGELFF	TGTGCCGGACAAGGGGACAAGAACACCGGGGAGCTGTTTTTT
TRBV19	NA	NA	TRBJ2-1	CASSMGAREQFF	TGTGCCAGTAGTATGGGGGCCCGGGAGCAGTTCTTC
TRBV6-1	medium-sized	TRBD2	TRBJ2-1	CATRVGGSSYNEQFF	TGTGCCACCCGAGTCGGCGGGAGCTCCTACAATGAGCAGTTCTTC
TRBV9	NA	TRBD2	TRBJ2-7	CASSVGGSGGYEQYF	TGTGCCAGCAGCGTAGGGGGTAGCGGGGGCTACGAGCAGTACTTC
TRBV5-4	NA	TRBD1	TRBJ1-2	CASSLTGGAYGYTF	TGTGCCAGCAGCTTGACAGGGGGCGCGTATGGCTACACCTTC
TRBV27	NA	NA	TRBJ1-2	CASSSIGGTSRYGYTF	TGTGCCAGCAGTTCCATTGGAGGGACCTCCCGCTATGGCTACACCTTC
TRBV7-3	NA	NA	TRBJ1-1	CASSLVQLGDTEAFF	TGTGCCAGCAGCTTAGTCCAGCTAGGGGACACTGAAGCTTTCTTT
TRBV5-1	few	NA	TRBJ1-2	CASSLSLSTVSEGYTF	TGCGCCAGCAGCTTGTCCCTCAGCACGGTTTCGGAAGGCTACACCTTC
TRBV13	NA	NA	TRBJ1-6	CASSLGGNFSYNSPLHF	TGTGCCAGCAGCTTGGGCGGAAATTTCTCCTATAATTCACCCCTCCACTTT
TRBV21-1	NA	NA	TRBJ2-3	CASSKAPSGTDTQYF	TGTGCCAGCAGCAAAGCCCCTAGCGGAACAGATACGCAGTATTTT
TRBV7-6	medium-sized	TRBD2	TRBJ2-7	CASSFGTSGSSYEQYF	TGTGCCAGCAGCTTCGGGACTAGCGGGAGCTCCTACGAGCAGTACTTC
TRBV6-1	NA	NA	TRBJ1-1	CASSEPGGITEAFF	TGTGCCAGCAGTGAACCCGGGGGGATTACTGAAGCTTTCTTT
TRBV2	NA	NA	TRBJ2-1	CASTSSSYNEQFF	TGTGCCAGCACGAGTAGCTCCTACAATGAGCAGTTCTTC
TRBV28	once	NA	TRBJ2-5	CASSWLGLTQETQYF	TGTGCCAGCAGTTGGCTCGGCCTAACGCAAGAGACCCAGTACTTC
TRBV28	NA	NA	TRBJ2-7	CASSLVGRTYEQYF	TGTGCCAGCAGTTTGGTAGGACGCACCTACGAGCAGTACTTC
TRBV5-4	NA	TRBD1	TRBJ1-2	CASSSRTGAGDGYTF	TGTGCCAGCAGCTCCCGGACAGGGGCTGGGGATGGCTACACCTTC
TRBV7-8	NA	TRBD2	TRBJ2-4	CASSRSGGALAKNIQYF	TGTGCCAGCAGTCGTAGCGGGGGGGCACTAGCCAAAAACATTCAGTACTTC
TRBV27	few	NA	TRBJ1-1	CASRRMNTEAFF	TGTGCCAGCAGACGCATGAACACTGAAGCTTTCTTT
TRBV30	medium-sized	NA	TRBJ1-5	CAWSVGGNQPQHF	TGTGCCTGGAGTGTAGGAGGCAATCAGCCCCAGCATTTT
TRBV30	NA	TRBD2	TRBJ2-5	CAWRTGGGWTQYF	TGTGCCTGGAGGACGGGGGGGGGCTGGACCCAGTACTTC
TRBV5-6	NA	NA	TRBJ1-1	CASSLVGFTEAFF	TGTGCCAGCAGCTTGGTGGGTTTCACTGAAGCTTTCTTT
TRBV19	NA	NA	TRBJ2-3	CASSRDDGVTDTQYF	TGTGCCAGTAGTAGGGACGACGGGGTGACAGATACGCAGTATTTT
TRBV19	NA	NA	TRBJ1-5	CASRPNWADSNQPQHF	TGTGCCAGTAGGCCCAATTGGGCCGATTCAAATCAGCCCCAGCATTTT
TRBV7-6	NA	NA	TRBJ1-1	CASSFPGTEAFF	TGTGCCAGCAGCTTTCCCGGCACTGAAGCTTTCTTT
TRBV7-8	NA	TRBD2	TRBJ2-1	CASSPEGGSIYNEQFF	TGTGCCAGCAGCCCGGAGGGCGGGAGTATATACAATGAGCAGTTCTTC
TRBV12-5	NA	NA	TRBJ2-5	CASGLSGGQETQYF	TGTGCTAGTGGTTTGTCAGGAGGGCAAGAGACCCAGTACTTC
TRBV5-6	NA	NA	TRBJ1-1	CASSPRPNTEAFF	TGTGCCAGCAGCCCCAGACCCAACACTGAAGCTTTCTTT
TRBV7-6	NA	NA	TRBJ2-3	CASSAGPVAGTQYF	TGTGCCAGCAGTGCCGGGCCCGTAGCCGGTACGCAGTATTTT
TRBV28	NA	NA	TRBJ2-3	CASSLGGGWDTQYF	TGTGCCAGCAGTTTAGGGGGCGGTTGGGATACGCAGTATTTT
TRBV6-5	few	NA	TRBJ2-2	CASSSARGNTGELFF	TGTGCCAGCAGTTCTGCCAGGGGGAACACCGGGGAGCTGTTTTTT
TRBV4-3	NA	TRBD1	TRBJ1-2	CASSPRGQGPNYGYTF	TGCGCCAGCAGCCCAAGGGGACAGGGGCCTAACTATGGCTACACCTTC
TRBV21-1	NA	NA	TRBJ1-3	CASSRGPGNTIYF	TGTGCCAGCAGCAGGGGCCCTGGGAACACCATATATTTT
TRBV10-3	NA	NA	TRBJ1-2	CAISGGGYGYTF	TGTGCCATCAGTGGGGGGGGTTATGGCTACACCTTC
TRBV4-2	NA	NA	TRBJ2-3	CASSQGLTQITDTQYF	TGTGCCAGCAGCCAAGGATTAACACAGATCACAGATACGCAGTATTTT
TRBV4-1	once	NA	TRBJ2-1	CASSPGPLAYNEQFF	TGCGCCAGCAGCCCGGGGCCCCTGGCATACAATGAGCAGTTCTTC
TRBV11-2	NA	TRBD1	TRBJ2-5	CASSLSRGSETQYF	TGTGCCAGCAGCTTATCCAGGGGGTCAGAGACCCAGTACTTC
TRBV7-2	NA	NA	TRBJ2-5	CASSSQGGGLPGETQYF	TGTGCCAGCAGCTCCCAAGGCGGGGGCCTACCAGGGGAGACCCAGTACTTC
TRBV19	few	NA	TRBJ2-3	CASSIIGADTQYF	TGTGCCAGTAGTATTATAGGGGCAGATACGCAGTATTTT
TRBV7-3	once	TRBD2	TRBJ2-1	CASSFRGGYADEQFF	TGTGCCAGCAGCTTCCGGGGAGGGTACGCCGATGAGCAGTTCTTC
TRBV14	NA	TRBD2	TRBJ2-3	CASSRTSGTVTDTQYF	TGTGCCAGCAGCCGGACTAGCGGGACGGTCACAGATACGCAGTATTTT
TRBV23-1	NA	TRBD1	TRBJ2-7	CASSQFGSYTGDRSYEQYF	TGCGCCAGCAGTCAATTTGGCAGTTATACAGGGGACCGCTCCTACGAGCAGTACTTC
TRBV4-2	NA	TRBD1	TRBJ1-2	CASSFNRGNYGYTF	TGTGCCAGCAGCTTTAACAGGGGGAACTATGGCTACACCTTC
TRBV4-1	medium-sized	NA	TRBJ2-7	CASSTTFNYEQYF	TGCGCCAGCAGCACCACCTTCAACTACGAGCAGTACTTC